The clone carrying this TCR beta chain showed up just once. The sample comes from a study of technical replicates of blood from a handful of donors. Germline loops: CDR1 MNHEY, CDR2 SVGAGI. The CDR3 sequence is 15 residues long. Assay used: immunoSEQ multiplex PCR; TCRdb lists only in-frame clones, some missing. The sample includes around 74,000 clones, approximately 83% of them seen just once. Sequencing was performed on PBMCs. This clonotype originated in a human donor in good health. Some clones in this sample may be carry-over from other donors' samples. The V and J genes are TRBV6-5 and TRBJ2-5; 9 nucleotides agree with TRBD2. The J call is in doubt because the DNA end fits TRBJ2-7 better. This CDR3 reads CASSRRLAGVYEQYF. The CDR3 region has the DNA TGTGCCAGCAGCCGAAGATTAGCGGGGGTGTACGAGCAGTACTTC.